This TCR beta chain was captured by sequencing in a study of blood T cell repertoires in COVID-19. In this sample, this clone turned up a few times. The CDR3 spans 13 residues. Germline CDR1 reads SEHNR; CDR2 reads FQNEAQ (reference sequence). V was clipped by 3 bases and J by 6 bases, with 10 bases between them. TCRdb's table, derived via immunoSEQ multiplex PCR, lists solely in-frame clones and lacks some. The sample contains 54,000 or so clones, about 82% of which appear only once. V is TRBV7-9 and J is TRBJ2-3; D gene uncertain. What was sequenced was peripheral blood. The receptor was derived from a woman aged 80 or older with acute or convalescent COVID-19. The DNA for the CDR3 is TGTGCCAGCAGCTTCCAGCGCCGCGATACGCAGTATTTT. Amino acid sequence: CASSFQRRDTQYF.